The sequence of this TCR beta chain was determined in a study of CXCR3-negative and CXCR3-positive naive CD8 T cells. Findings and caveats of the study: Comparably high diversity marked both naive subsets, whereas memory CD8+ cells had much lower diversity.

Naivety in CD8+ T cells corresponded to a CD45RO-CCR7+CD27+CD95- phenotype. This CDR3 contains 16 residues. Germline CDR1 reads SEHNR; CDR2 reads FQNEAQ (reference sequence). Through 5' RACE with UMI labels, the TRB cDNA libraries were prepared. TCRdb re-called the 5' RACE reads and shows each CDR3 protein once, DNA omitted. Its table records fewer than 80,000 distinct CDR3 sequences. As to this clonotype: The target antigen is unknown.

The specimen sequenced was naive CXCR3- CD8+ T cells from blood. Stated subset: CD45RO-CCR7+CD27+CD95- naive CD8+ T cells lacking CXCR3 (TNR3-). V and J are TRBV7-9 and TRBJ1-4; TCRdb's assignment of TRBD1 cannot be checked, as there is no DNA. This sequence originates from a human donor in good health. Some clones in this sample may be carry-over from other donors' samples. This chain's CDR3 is CASSLAHRVANEKQFF.